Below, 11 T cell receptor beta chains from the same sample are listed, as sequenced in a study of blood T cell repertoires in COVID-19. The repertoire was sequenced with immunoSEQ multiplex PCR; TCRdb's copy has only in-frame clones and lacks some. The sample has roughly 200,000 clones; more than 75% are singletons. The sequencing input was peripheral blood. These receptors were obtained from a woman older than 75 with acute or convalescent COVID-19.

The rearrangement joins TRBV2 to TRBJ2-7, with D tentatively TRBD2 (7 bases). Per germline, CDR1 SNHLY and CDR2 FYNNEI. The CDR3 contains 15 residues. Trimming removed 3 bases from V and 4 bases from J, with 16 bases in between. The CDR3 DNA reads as TGTGCCAGCAGTGACCCGGGGGGCCGCCTTTACGAGCAGTACTTC. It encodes CASSDPGGRLYEQYF.

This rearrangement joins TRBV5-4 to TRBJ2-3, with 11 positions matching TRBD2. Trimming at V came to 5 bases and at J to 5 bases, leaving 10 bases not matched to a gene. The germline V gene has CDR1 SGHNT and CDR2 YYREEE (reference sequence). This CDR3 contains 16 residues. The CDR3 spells CASSTGTSGRGDTQYF. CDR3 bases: TGTGCCAGCAGTACCGGGACTAGCGGCCGGGGAGATACGCAGTATTTT.

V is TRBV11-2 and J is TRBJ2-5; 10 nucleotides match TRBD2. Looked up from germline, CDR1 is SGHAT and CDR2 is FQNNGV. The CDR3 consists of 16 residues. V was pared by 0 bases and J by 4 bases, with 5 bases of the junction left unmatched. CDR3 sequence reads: CASSLELAGWRETQYF. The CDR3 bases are TGTGCCAGCAGCTTAGAACTAGCGGGATGGCGAGAGACCCAGTACTTC.

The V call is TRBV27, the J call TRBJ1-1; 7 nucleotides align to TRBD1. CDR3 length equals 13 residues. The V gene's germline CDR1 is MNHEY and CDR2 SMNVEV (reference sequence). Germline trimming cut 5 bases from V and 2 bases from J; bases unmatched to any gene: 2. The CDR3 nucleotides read TGTGCCAGCAGTACAGGGGTTAACACTGAAGCTTTCTTT. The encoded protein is CASSTGVNTEAFF.

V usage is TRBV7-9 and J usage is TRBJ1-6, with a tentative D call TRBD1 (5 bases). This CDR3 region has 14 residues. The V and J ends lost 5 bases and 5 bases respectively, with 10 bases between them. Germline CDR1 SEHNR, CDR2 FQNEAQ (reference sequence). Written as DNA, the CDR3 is TGTGCCAGCAGCCGCGACAGCGATAATTCACCCCTCCACTTT. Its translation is CASSRDSDNSPLHF.

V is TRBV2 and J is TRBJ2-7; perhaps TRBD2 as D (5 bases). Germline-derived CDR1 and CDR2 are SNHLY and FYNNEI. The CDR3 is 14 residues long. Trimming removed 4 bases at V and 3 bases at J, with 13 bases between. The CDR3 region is CASSGVTSYYEQYF. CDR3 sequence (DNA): TGTGCCAGCAGTGGGGTAACTAGTTACTACGAGCAGTACTTC.

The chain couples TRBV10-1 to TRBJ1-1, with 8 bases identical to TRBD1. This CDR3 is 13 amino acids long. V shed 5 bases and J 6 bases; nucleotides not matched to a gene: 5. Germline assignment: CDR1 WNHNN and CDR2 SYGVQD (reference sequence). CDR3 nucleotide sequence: TGCGCCAGCAGTCAGGGGGCTCTCGCTGAAGCTTTCTTT. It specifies CASSQGALAEAFF.

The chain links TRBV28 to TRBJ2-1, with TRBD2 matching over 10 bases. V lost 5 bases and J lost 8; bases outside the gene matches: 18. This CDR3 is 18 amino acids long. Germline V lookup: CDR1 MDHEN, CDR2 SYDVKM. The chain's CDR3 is CASSSPSGSPRSGYEQFF. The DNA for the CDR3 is TGTGCCAGCAGTAGTCCTAGCGGGAGCCCTAGAAGTGGCTATGAGCAGTTCTTC.

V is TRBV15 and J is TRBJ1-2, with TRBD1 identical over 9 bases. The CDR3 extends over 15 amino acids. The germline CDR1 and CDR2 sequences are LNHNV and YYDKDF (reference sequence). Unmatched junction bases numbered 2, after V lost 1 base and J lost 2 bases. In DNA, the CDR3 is TGTGCCACCAGCAGAGGGACAGGGGCCAACTATGGCTACACCTTC. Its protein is CATSRGTGANYGYTF. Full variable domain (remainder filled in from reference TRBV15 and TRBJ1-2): DAMVIQNPRYQVTQFGKPVTLSCSQTLNHNVMYWYQQKSSQAPKLLFHYYDKDFNNEADTPDNFQSRRPNTSFCFLDIRSPGLGDTAMYLCATSRGTGANYGYTFGSGTRLTVV.

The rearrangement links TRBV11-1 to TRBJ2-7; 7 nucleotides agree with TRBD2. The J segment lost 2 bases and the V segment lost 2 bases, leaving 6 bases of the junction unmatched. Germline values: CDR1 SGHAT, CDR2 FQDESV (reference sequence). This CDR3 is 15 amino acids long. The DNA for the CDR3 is TGTGCCAGCAGCTTACTCCGTGGGAGGGCCTACGAGCAGTACTTC. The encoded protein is CASSLLRGRAYEQYF.

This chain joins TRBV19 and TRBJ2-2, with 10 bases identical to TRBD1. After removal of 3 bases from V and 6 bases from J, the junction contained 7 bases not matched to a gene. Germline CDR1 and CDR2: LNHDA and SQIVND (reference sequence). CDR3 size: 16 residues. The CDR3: CASSIGGTGVAGELFF. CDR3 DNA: TGTGCCAGTAGTATTGGGGGGACAGGGGTGGCCGGGGAGCTGTTTTTT.